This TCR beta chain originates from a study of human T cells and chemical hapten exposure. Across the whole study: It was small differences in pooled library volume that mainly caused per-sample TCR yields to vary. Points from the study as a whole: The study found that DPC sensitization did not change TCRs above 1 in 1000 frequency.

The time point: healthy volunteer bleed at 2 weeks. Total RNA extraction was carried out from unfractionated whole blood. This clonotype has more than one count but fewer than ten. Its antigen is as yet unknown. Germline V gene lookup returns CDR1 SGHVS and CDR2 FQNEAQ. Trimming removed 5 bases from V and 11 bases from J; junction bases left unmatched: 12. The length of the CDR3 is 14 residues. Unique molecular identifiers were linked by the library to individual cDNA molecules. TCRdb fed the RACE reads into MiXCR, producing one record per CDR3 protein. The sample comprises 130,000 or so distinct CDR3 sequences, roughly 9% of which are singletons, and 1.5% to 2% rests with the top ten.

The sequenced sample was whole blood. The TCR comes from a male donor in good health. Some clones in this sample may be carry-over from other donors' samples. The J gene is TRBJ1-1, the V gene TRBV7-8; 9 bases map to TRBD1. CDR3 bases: TGTGCCAGCAGCCCCACTGGGACAGGGAGGGGGGCTTTCTTT. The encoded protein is CASSPTGTGRGAFF.